The 5 T cell receptor beta chains reported below all come from one sample, sequenced in a study of T cell responses to AZD1222 COVID-19 vaccine. Sequencing used immunoSEQ multiplex PCR; TCRdb keeps in-frame clones, though not all of them. Of about 120,000 clones detected, around 86% appear once; the ten largest clones hold approximately 2.9%. The starting material was peripheral blood, obtained 28 days after the second AZD1222 dose. The receptors come from an adult who received the AZD1222 COVID-19 vaccine.

The genes are TRBV30 and TRBJ1-1; 10 bases are shared with TRBD1. Germline-derived CDR1 and CDR2 are GTSNPN and SVGIG (reference sequence). This CDR3 has 14 amino acids. The V and J ends lost 1 base and 3 bases, in that order; junction bases with no gene match: 2. The CDR3 here is CAWSGQGADTEAFF. In nucleotides, the CDR3 is TGTGCCTGGAGTGGACAGGGGGCTGACACTGAAGCTTTCTTT. Variable domain in full (rest from reference TRBV30 and TRBJ1-1): SQTIHQWPATLVQPVGSPLSLECTVEGTSNPNLYWYRQAAGRGLQLLFYSVGIGQISSEVPQNLSASRPQDRQFILSSKKLLLSDSGFYLCAWSGQGADTEAFFGQGTRLTVV.

V gene TRBV5-1 combines with J gene TRBJ2-7; the D is unclear. V gave up 0 bases and J gave up 2 bases, with 9 bases separating them. Germline loops: CDR1 SGHRS, CDR2 YFSETQ. The CDR3 covers 14 residues. The CDR3 bases are TGCGCCAGCAGCTTGGGGACCCAGACCTACGAGCAGTACTTC. Protein product: CASSLGTQTYEQYF.

This sequence joins TRBV7-2 and TRBJ1-4; possible D gene TRBD1, 6 bases. Trimming removed 6 bases at V and 5 bases at J, with 13 bases between. This CDR3 has 14 residues. Germline CDR1 SGHTA, CDR2 FQGNSA. The CDR3 DNA reads TGTGCCAGCAGTCGTGGACAGCAGAATGAAAAACTGTTTTTT. It codes for CASSRGQQNEKLFF.

The chain is built from TRBV7-2 and TRBJ1-5; D call uncertain. Germline V gives CDR1 SGHTA, CDR2 FQGNSA. The V end was cut by 2 bases, the J end by 0 bases, with 14 bases between. The length of the CDR3 is 17 residues. Written as DNA, the CDR3 is TGTGCCAGCAGCTTAATTGGTCCTATTTATAGCAATCAGCCCCAGCATTTT. Its translation is CASSLIGPIYSNQPQHF.

The CDR3 coding sequence is TGTGCCAGCATTGAGAGCTCCTACAATGAGCAGTTCTTC. Translation gives CASIESSYNEQFF. The chain combines TRBV2 with TRBJ2-1; D unclear. Germline lookup yields CDR1 SNHLY and CDR2 FYNNEI. The CDR3 covers 13 residues. V lost 7 bases and J 0 bases, leaving 7 bases between the germline ends.